This TCR beta chain was observed in a study of blood T cell repertoires in COVID-19. There are 16 residues in the CDR3. Germline loops: CDR1 LNHDA, CDR2 SQIVND (reference sequence). V shed 3 bases, J shed 5 bases, and the junction held 8 bases outside the gene matches. TCRdb keeps only in-frame clones here, not all; method: immunoSEQ multiplex PCR. The sample carries under 100,000 clones, over 80% recorded once. What was sequenced was peripheral blood. This clonotype was sampled from a woman aged 60-75 years with active COVID-19. V and J are TRBV19 and TRBJ1-5; the match to TRBD1 covers 9 bases. The CDR3 reads CASSILPGQGHQPQHF. The DNA for the CDR3 is TGTGCCAGTAGTATCTTACCGGGACAGGGCCATCAGCCCCAGCATTTT.